This TCR beta chain appears in the sequencing data of a study of T cell responses to AZD1222 COVID-19 vaccine. Germline-derived CDR1 and CDR2 are LNHDA and SQIVND (reference sequence). Trimming stripped 3 bases from V and 9 bases from J, with 21 bases between. This CDR3 comprises 15 residues. Produced via immunoSEQ multiplex PCR; TCRdb's table is partial and in-frame only. The top ten hold 21% of the sample, which has around 18,000 clones, roughly 79% seen once. The chain recombines TRBV19 with TRBJ2-7, with a tentative D call TRBD1 (6 bases). The clonotype was recovered from an adult who received the AZD1222 COVID-19 vaccine. The source was peripheral blood, collected 28 days after the second AZD1222 dose. CDR3 loop: CASSIRAGARWTQYF. The CDR3 DNA follows: TGTGCCAGTAGTATTAGGGCAGGGGCCCGATGGACGCAGTACTTC.